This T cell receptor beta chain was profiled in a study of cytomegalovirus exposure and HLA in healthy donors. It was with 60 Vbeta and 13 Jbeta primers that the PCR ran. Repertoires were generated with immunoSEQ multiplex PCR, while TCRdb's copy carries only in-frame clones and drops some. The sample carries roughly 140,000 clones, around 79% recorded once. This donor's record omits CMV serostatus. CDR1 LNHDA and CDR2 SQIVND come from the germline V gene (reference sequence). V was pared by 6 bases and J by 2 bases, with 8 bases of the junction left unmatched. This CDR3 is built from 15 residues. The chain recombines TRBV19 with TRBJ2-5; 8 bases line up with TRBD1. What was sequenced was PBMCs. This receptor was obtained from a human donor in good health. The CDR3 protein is CASSPTGATQETQYF. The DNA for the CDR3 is TGTGCCAGTAGCCCGACAGGGGCGACTCAAGAGACCCAGTACTTC.